This T cell receptor (beta chain) was sequenced in a study of cytomegalovirus exposure and HLA in healthy donors. Primers: 60 Vbeta forward and 13 Jbeta reverse. The protocol was immunoSEQ multiplex PCR, while the TCRdb copy is restricted to in-frame clones and leaves out a portion. Here the sample spans about 190,000 clones, roughly 80% being singletons. Germline V gene data show CDR1 as SEHNR and CDR2 as FQNEAQ (reference sequence). The CDR3 consists of 15 residues. V lost 5 bases and J lost 1, with 14 bases in between. The sample consisted of PBMCs. V is TRBV7-9 and J is TRBJ1-1, with D uncertain. This TCR was sampled from a middle-aged man in good health and CMV-seropositive. The DNA for the CDR3 is TGTGCCAGCAGCCCCCCCCGGGGAGAGAACACTGAAGCTTTCTTT. It codes for CASSPPRGENTEAFF. The complete variable domain, with remaining parts taken from reference TRBV7-9 and TRBJ1-1, reads DTGVSQNPRHKITKRGQNVTFRCDPISEHNRLYWYRQTLGQGPEFLTYFQNEAQLEKSRLLSDRFSAERPKGSFSTLEIQRTEQGDSAMYLCASSPPRGENTEAFFGQGTRLTVV.